The 29 T cell receptor beta chains reported below all come from one sample, sequenced in a study of glioma-infiltrating T cells after dendritic cell vaccination. Repertoires were generated with immunoSEQ multiplex PCR, while TCRdb's copy carries only in-frame clones and drops some. The sample shows roughly 500 clones, around 86% of them seen only once. Sequenced material: tumor tissue, taken before dendritic cell vaccination. These receptors all come from a human donor with glioblastoma.

The V call is TRBV6-1, the J call TRBJ2-1, with 9 bases aligning to TRBD1. The CDR3 is 15 amino acids. The V segment lost 5 bases and the J segment 6 bases; nucleotides outside the gene matches: 8. CDR1 is MNHNS and CDR2 is SASEGT in the germline V gene. CDR3 sequence (DNA): TGTGCCAGCAGTCCTCGGACAGGGGCGGGCAATGAGCAGTTCTTC. It yields the protein CASSPRTGAGNEQFF.

The rearrangement joins TRBV5-1 to TRBJ2-3, with 10 bases lining up with TRBD2. Trimming at V came to 5 bases and at J to 4 bases, leaving 4 bases not matched to a gene. CDR1 and CDR2 from the germline V gene are SGHRS and YFSETQ. This CDR3 comprises 14 residues. The CDR3 nucleotides are TGCGCCAGCAGTCCTAGCGGGAGCCCAGATACGCAGTATTTT. Residues: CASSPSGSPDTQYF.

The count of this clone is one. The rearrangement uses TRBV29-1 and TRBJ1-5, with D possibly TRBD1 on 6 matching bases. Germline-derived CDR1 and CDR2 are SQVTM and ANQGSEA. This CDR3 region has 13 residues. V gave up 8 bases and J gave up 6 bases, with 17 bases separating them. CDR3 nucleotides: TGCAGCTCCTCGCAGGGGTTTGGTCAGCCCCAGCATTTT. This gives the protein CSSSQGFGQPQHF.

J is TRBJ2-5 and V is TRBV29-1, with D possibly being TRBD2 (6 bases). V was shortened by 7 bases and J by 1 base, with 13 bases between the two germline ends. CDR1 is SQVTM and CDR2 is ANQGSEA in the germline V gene. The CDR3 sequence is 13 residues long. The CDR3 loop is CSGGTGTQETQYF. CDR3 in DNA: TGCAGCGGGGGGACTGGGACCCAAGAGACCCAGTACTTC.

V and J are TRBV7-9 and TRBJ2-1; 11 bases line up with TRBD2. The CDR3 spans 15 residues. Trimming removed 4 bases from V and 7 bases from J; junction bases left unmatched: 6. Germline V gene data show CDR1 as SEHNR and CDR2 as FQNEAQ (reference sequence). CDR3 nucleotide sequence: TGTGCCAGCAGCTGGCCGGGACTAGCGGTGAATGAGCAGTTCTTC. Translating gives CASSWPGLAVNEQFF. Complete variable domain (other parts from reference TRBV7-9 and TRBJ2-1): DTGVSQNPRHKITKRGQNVTFRCDPISEHNRLYWYRQTLGQGPEFLTYFQNEAQLEKSRLLSDRFSAERPKGSFSTLEIQRTEQGDSAMYLCASSWPGLAVNEQFFGPGTRLTVL.

The chain links TRBV7-9 to TRBJ1-5; D may be TRBD1 (5 bases). Trimming took off 1 base at V and 3 bases at J, with 7 bases between the two ends. The germline CDR1 and CDR2 sequences are SEHNR and FQNEAQ (reference sequence). The CDR3 loop spans 14 amino acids. CDR3 in DNA: TGTGCCAGCAGCTTAGTACAGGTCAATCAGCCCCAGCATTTT. It yields the protein CASSLVQVNQPQHF.

V gene TRBV7-8 combines with J gene TRBJ2-5, with 7 positions matching TRBD1. The germline gives CDR1 SGHVS, CDR2 FQNEAQ. The CDR3 has 16 amino acids. V lost 0 bases and J lost 4; bases outside the gene matches: 8. The CDR3 spells CASSLARTQGRETQYF. The CDR3 nucleotides are TGTGCCAGCAGCTTAGCGCGCACACAGGGGCGAGAGACCCAGTACTTC. The full variable domain, in which reference TRBV7-8 and TRBJ2-5 provide the parts outside the CDR3, is GAGVSQSPRYKVAKRGQDVALRCDPISGHVSLFWYQQALGQGPEFLTYFQNEAQLDKSGLPSDRFFAERPEGSVSTLKIQRTQQEDSAVYLCASSLARTQGRETQYFGPGTRLLVL.

In regard to this clone: One end of the junction varies from germline; a read error may be responsible. The rearrangement links TRBV2 to TRBJ2-1; no firm D call. The germline CDR1 and CDR2 sequences are SNHLY and FYNNEI. The CDR3 contains 15 residues. In DNA, the CDR3 is TGTGCCAGCAGCGAAGGGCGGTTCTCCTACAATGAGCAGTTCTTC. Amino acid sequence: CASSEGRFSYNEQFF.

The chain joins TRBV7-9 to TRBJ2-1; TRBD1 matches at 7 bases. The CDR3 is made up of 14 amino acids. The ends lost 5 bases at V and 8 bases at J; junction bases unmatched: 9. Per the germline V gene, CDR1 is SEHNR and CDR2 is FQNEAQ (reference sequence). The CDR3 here is CASSEQGMADEQFF. Written as DNA, the CDR3 is TGTGCCAGCAGCGAACAGGGGATGGCCGATGAGCAGTTCTTC.

This chain uses TRBV27 with TRBJ2-3; 8 positions agree with TRBD2. The CDR3 runs to 15 residues. The germline V gene encodes CDR1 MNHEY and CDR2 SMNVEV (reference sequence). J lost 3 bases, V lost 8 bases, and 10 bases had no gene match. The CDR3 loop reads CASSPAPSGTDTQYF. Written as DNA, the CDR3 is TGTGCCAGCTCCCCGGCGCCTAGCGGGACAGATACGCAGTATTTT.

This chain links TRBV5-6 with TRBJ2-1, with a tentative D call TRBD2 (6 bases). The CDR3 is made up of 16 amino acids. Germline CDR1 SGHDT, CDR2 YYEEEE. The ends were cut back, 0 bases at V and 5 bases at J, with 15 bases in the middle. CDR3: CASSLDLTTGDNEQFF. CDR3 nucleotide sequence: TGTGCCAGCAGCTTGGATCTAACAACGGGGGACAATGAGCAGTTCTTC.

This clone was seen just once. The V and J genes are TRBV5-6 and TRBJ1-5, with a weak D call TRBD1 (6 bases). Trimming took 4 bases from V and 0 from J, leaving 17 bases between them. The CDR3 sequence is 17 residues long. Germline CDR1 is SGHDT and CDR2 is YYEEEE. In DNA form, the CDR3 reads TGTGCCAGCAGCGGGGGGAGGGGGAACCCTAGCAATCAGCCCCAGCATTTT. As protein: CASSGGRGNPSNQPQHF.

This clone was seen just once. V gene TRBV7-2 combines with J gene TRBJ1-2; D not certain. The germline V and J ends were trimmed by 4 bases and 3 bases, with 15 bases remaining between them. The CDR3 contains 15 residues. Germline-derived CDR1 and CDR2 are SGHTA and FQGNSA. The CDR3 coding sequence is TGTGCCAGCAGCTCCGAATCCCTGGGAGACTATGGCTACACCTTC. Encoded protein: CASSSESLGDYGYTF.

The chain combines TRBV2 with TRBJ2-7; 8 bases match TRBD1. The CDR3 spans 15 residues. Per the germline V gene, CDR1 is SNHLY and CDR2 is FYNNEI. Unmatched junction bases numbered 6, after V lost 3 bases and J lost 2 bases. The CDR3 region is CASSDTGGIAYEQYF. The CDR3, as DNA: TGTGCCAGCAGTGACACAGGGGGAATAGCCTACGAGCAGTACTTC.

This clone was recorded only once. This chain links TRBV9 with TRBJ2-3; D is possibly TRBD2 (7 bases). Trimming stripped 3 bases from V and 4 bases from J, with 21 bases between. CDR3 length: 17 amino acids. CDR1 and CDR2 (germline): SGDLS, YYNGEE. CDR3 sequence reads: CASSAMGGAGLADTQYF. The CDR3 coding sequence is TGTGCCAGCAGCGCCATGGGGGGGGCAGGGCTTGCAGATACGCAGTATTTT.

V is TRBV4-2 and J is TRBJ2-5, with 9 bases that match TRBD2. Germline trimming cut 0 bases from V and 9 bases from J; bases unmatched to any gene: 8. The germline CDR1 and CDR2 sequences are LGHNA and YNFKEQ. The CDR3 runs to 15 residues. CDR3 sequence (DNA): TGTGCCAGCAGCCAAGAGCCAGCGGGGGGCCGGCCCCAGTACTTC. It is translated as CASSQEPAGGRPQYF.

V is TRBV19 and J is TRBJ2-5, with TRBD1 as a possible D gene (5 bases). Germline CDR1 and CDR2: LNHDA and SQIVND (reference sequence). CDR3 length: 15 residues. V was pared by 3 bases and J by 2 bases, with 13 bases between. This CDR3 reads CASSIFPTGQETQYF. CDR3 nucleotides: TGTGCCAGTAGTATTTTCCCCACAGGTCAAGAGACCCAGTACTTC.

The chain uses TRBV7-2 and TRBJ2-7, with TRBD2 matching 16 bases. CDR1 is SGHTA, CDR2 FQGNSA, per germline. V lost 5 bases, J lost 5 bases, and 12 bases stayed unmatched. The CDR3 covers 18 residues. The CDR3 here is CASSPGTSGGAGVNEQYF. Here the CDR3 DNA reads TGTGCCAGCAGCCCCGGGACTAGCGGGGGGGCCGGGGTAAACGAGCAGTACTTC.

This chain links TRBV7-9 with TRBJ2-7, with 8 bases lining up with TRBD1. This CDR3 has 14 residues. Germline loops: CDR1 SEHNR, CDR2 FQNEAQ (reference sequence). V gave up 1 base and J gave up 6 bases; unmatched junction bases: 5. CDR3 protein: CASSLDRTGREQYF. The CDR3 coding sequence is TGTGCCAGCAGCTTAGACAGGACAGGGCGCGAGCAGTACTTC.

V and J are TRBV7-7 and TRBJ1-1; D unclear. This CDR3 comprises 13 residues. Germline lookup yields CDR1 SSHAT and CDR2 FNYEAQ (reference sequence). The ends were cut back, 6 bases at V and 6 bases at J, with 14 bases in the middle. This chain's CDR3 is CASSASTQAEAFF. The CDR3 coding sequence is TGTGCCAGCAGTGCCAGTACCCAGGCTGAAGCTTTCTTT.

The sample holds a few counts of this clone. The CDR3 sequence: CASSLGQSTNEKLFF. The CDR3 DNA reads TGTGCCAGCAGCTTAGGACAGTCAACTAATGAAAAACTGTTTTTT. V usage is TRBV5-6 and J usage is TRBJ1-4; D is possibly TRBD1 (6 bases). Germline loops: CDR1 SGHDT, CDR2 YYEEEE. There are 15 residues in the CDR3. V lost 2 bases, J lost 0 bases, and 8 bases lay in between.

The rearrangement uses TRBV10-1 and TRBJ1-2; TRBD1 is a possible D gene (6 bases). Per the germline V gene, CDR1 is WNHNN and CDR2 is SYGVQD (reference sequence). Trimming cost V 4 bases and J 5 bases, with 11 bases left between them. CDR3 length: 13 residues. This CDR3 reads CASSGDKKYGYTF. The DNA of the CDR3 is TGCGCCAGCAGTGGGGACAAAAAATATGGCTACACCTTC.

The count of this clone is one. The V gene is TRBV5-4, the J gene TRBJ2-1, with a tentative D call TRBD2 (6 bases). Germline CDR1 reads SGHNT; CDR2 reads YYREEE (reference sequence). The length of the CDR3 is 17 residues. V lost 0 bases to trimming and J lost 6 bases, with 19 bases between them. CDR3 region: CASSLGEGLREFNEQFF. The CDR3 DNA is TGTGCCAGCAGCTTGGGCGAGGGGCTCCGGGAGTTCAATGAGCAGTTCTTC.

The rearrangement links TRBV7-9 to TRBJ2-7, with a tentative D call TRBD1 (6 bases). The CDR3 is 18 amino acids. Germline V lookup: CDR1 SEHNR, CDR2 FQNEAQ (reference sequence). V gave up 1 base and J gave up 0 bases, with 19 bases separating them. Here the CDR3 reads CASSLVGGRHTSSYEQYF. For the CDR3, the DNA is TGTGCCAGCAGCTTAGTAGGGGGACGGCACACCAGCTCCTACGAGCAGTACTTC.

The chain employs TRBV7-9 and TRBJ2-1, with 8 bases matching TRBD2. The germline V gene has CDR1 SEHNR and CDR2 FQNEAQ (reference sequence). V trimming: 4 bases; J trimming: 4 bases; junction bases outside the gene matches: 9. The CDR3 is made up of 16 amino acids. CDR3 in amino acids: CASSSFRGGRYNEQFF. The CDR3 region has the DNA TGTGCCAGCAGCTCCTTCCGGGGCGGGAGGTACAATGAGCAGTTCTTC.

The chain joins TRBV6-5 to TRBJ2-2; a weak D match, TRBD2 (7 bases). The length of the CDR3 is 12 residues. With 9 bases removed from V and 6 bases from J, the gap between germline ends came to 11 bases. Germline lookup yields CDR1 MNHEY and CDR2 SVGAGI. Here the CDR3 DNA reads TGTGCCAGTAGAGGGGGGGCCGGGGAGCTGTTTTTT. It codes for CASRGGAGELFF.

The chain carries TRBV6-5 and TRBJ2-7, with TRBD1 identical over 7 bases. The CDR3 extends over 14 amino acids. From germline, CDR1 is MNHEY and CDR2 SVGAGI. V shed 6 bases, J shed 4 bases, and the junction held 9 bases outside the gene matches. The CDR3: CASSQRQGLYEQYF. CDR3 bases: TGTGCCAGCAGCCAAAGACAGGGATTATACGAGCAGTACTTC.

This chain links TRBV7-3 with TRBJ2-1; 15 nucleotides align to TRBD2. CDR1 SGHTA and CDR2 FQGTGA come from the germline V gene. The CDR3 is 18 residues long. V lost 3 bases to trimming and J lost 6 bases; unmatched junction nucleotides: 9. The DNA for the CDR3 is TGTGCCAGCAGCTTCTTCGGACTAGCGGGAGGGCCAGGCAATGAGCAGTTCTTC. Its translation: CASSFFGLAGGPGNEQFF.

The chain is built from TRBV27 and TRBJ2-7, with D perhaps matching TRBD1 (6 bases). Germline assignment: CDR1 MNHEY and CDR2 SMNVEV (reference sequence). This CDR3 has 14 residues. V lost 3 bases and J lost 7, with 16 bases in between. The chain's CDR3 is CASSFTGQSSEQYF. The DNA of the CDR3 is TGTGCCAGCAGTTTTACCGGACAGTCTAGTGAGCAGTACTTC.